This note documents a single TCR beta chain sequence. Other DNA variants within this sample encode the same CDR3. Adults between roughly 18 and 95 years of age took part from 20 to 25 US areas. Resolution of symptoms, clearance, or two negative PCRs was present in recovered Cohort 3 donors. The assay was immunoSEQ multiplex PCR, and TCRdb's table has in-frame clones only and misses some. The repertoire holds approximately 300,000 clones, with over 75% as singletons. This specimen comes from a study of blood T cell repertoires in COVID-19. Study information: The United States, Italy and Spain were the sources of the acute and convalescent COVID-19 samples. PBMCs, B-cell-depleted T cells, or T cells were the source of the cDNA or gDNA that made up the material.

Germline V lookup: CDR1 LNHDA, CDR2 SQIVND (reference sequence). V lost 3 bases and J 2 bases, leaving 7 bases between the germline ends. This CDR3 contains 13 residues. The gene calls are TRBV19 and TRBJ1-1; no clear D. This TCR was recovered from a woman younger than 35 who had recovered from COVID-19. Sequenced: PBMCs or T cells enriched from blood (not recorded which). CDR3 in amino acids: CASSISVNTEAFF. The CDR3 region has the DNA TGTGCCAGTAGTATCTCAGTAAACACTGAAGCTTTCTTT.